Listed below are T cell receptor beta chains from one sample, sequenced in a study of T cell responses to AZD1222 COVID-19 vaccine. Sequencing used immunoSEQ multiplex PCR; TCRdb keeps in-frame clones, though not all of them. The profile covers 150,000 to 250,000 clones, with about 93% appearing a single time and over 0.95% taken by the ten largest. The sequenced sample was peripheral blood, obtained 28 days after the second AZD1222 dose. These TCRs come from an adult who received the AZD1222 COVID-19 vaccine. The CDR3 runs from the conserved cysteine through the conserved F or W. D genes are given only for firm matches. Size values are once, few and many counts, or a class for expanded clones, and some rows have none.

clone_size	v_call	j_call	d_call	cdr3_nt	cdr3_aa
.	TRBV20-1	TRBJ1-4	.	TGCAGTGCTAGTAAAACTAATGAAAAACTGTTTTTT	CSASKTNEKLFF
.	TRBV7-2	TRBJ1-4	.	TGTGCCAGCAGCTTAGGTCGGGTTGTTCCAGGGGTAACTAATGAAAAACTGTTTTTT	CASSLGRVVPGVTNEKLFF
.	TRBV6-2/TRBV6-3	TRBJ2-3	TRBD1	TGTGCCAGCAGTTACTCGACGGGACAGGGGGCCCCATCCACAGATACGCAGTATTTT	CASSYSTGQGAPSTDTQYF
.	TRBV19	TRBJ1-6	.	TGTGCCAGTAGTATTAATACGGGGGTGAGTTCACCCCTCCACTTT	CASSINTGVSSPLHF
.	TRBV5-6	TRBJ1-4	.	TGTGCCAGCAGCTTATGGGGGCCGGGTGAAAAACTGTTTTTT	CASSLWGPGEKLFF
.	TRBV6-5	TRBJ2-7	.	TGTGCCAGCAGTTACTGGGGTCGCGACTACGAGCAGTACTTC	CASSYWGRDYEQYF
once	TRBV11-2	TRBJ2-3	TRBD2	TGTGCCAGCAGCTTAGATCTAGCGGGGTCGTCAGATACGCAGTATTTT	CASSLDLAGSSDTQYF
.	TRBV3-1/TRBV3-2	TRBJ1-6	.	TGTGCCAGCAGCCAAGATCCCCAGGGGATCGGGACGAGCTATAATTCACCCCTCCACTTT	CASSQDPQGIGTSYNSPLHF
.	TRBV6-1	TRBJ1-2	.	TGTGCCAGCAGTGAAGTTCTGGGGTTCTATGGCTACACCTTC	CASSEVLGFYGYTF
.	TRBV5-3	TRBJ2-3	TRBD2	TGTGCCAGAAGCCTTCCCACCGTAACTAGCGGGGGGAACACAGATACGCAGTATTTT	CARSLPTVTSGGNTDTQYF